This T cell receptor (beta chain) was obtained from a study of blood T cell repertoires in COVID-19. Study details: Sites across the United States, Italy and Spain contributed samples from acute and convalescent COVID-19. The analysed material was cDNA or gDNA that came from T cells, B-cell-depleted T cells, or PBMCs.

Clones were read by immunoSEQ multiplex PCR, and TCRdb kept only the in-frame ones, dropping some. The table records roughly 40,000 clones, 80% to 90% of them present only once. Deletions cut 5 bases from V and 5 bases from J, with 12 bases between. Germline V gives CDR1 SEHNR, CDR2 FQNEAQ (reference sequence). The CDR3 totals 14 residues. This clone was picked up one time. The chain links TRBV7-9 to TRBJ1-4; the D gene is possibly TRBD1 (6 bases). The clonotype originates from a human donor in a cohort sampled during active COVID-19. Sequencing was done on a sample of peripheral blood. The CDR3 spells CASSRRTENEKLFF. CDR3 sequence (DNA): TGTGCCAGCAGCAGAAGGACAGAAAATGAAAAACTGTTTTTT.